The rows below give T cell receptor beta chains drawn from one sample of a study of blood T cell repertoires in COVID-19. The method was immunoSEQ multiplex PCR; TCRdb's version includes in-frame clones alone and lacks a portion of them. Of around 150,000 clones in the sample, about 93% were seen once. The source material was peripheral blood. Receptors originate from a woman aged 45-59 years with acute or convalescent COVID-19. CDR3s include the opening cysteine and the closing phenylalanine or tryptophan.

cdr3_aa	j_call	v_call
CASGNRERKTGRSLGANVLTF	TRBJ2-6	TRBV12-5
CASSLGFGEQYF	TRBJ2-7	TRBV5-1
CASSPGGLTYEQYF	TRBJ2-7	TRBV9
CASSDRNRREQYF	TRBJ2-7	TRBV19
CASSLGRGNQPQHF	TRBJ1-5	TRBV27
CASSYSSYEQYF	TRBJ2-7	TRBV28
CASSYGSGQGNEKLFF	TRBJ1-4	TRBV6-5
CASSQDGEGEEETQYF	TRBJ2-5	TRBV14
CASSPPGQGVYKQYF	TRBJ2-7	TRBV18
CASSILTGTDGYTF	TRBJ1-2	TRBV7-2
CASSVTGPLAIEDTDTQYF	TRBJ2-3	TRBV28
CASSAGTGQETQYF	TRBJ2-5	TRBV5-1
CASLWTGSTETQYF	TRBJ2-5	TRBV6-5
CASSLTGTGDYTF	TRBJ1-2	TRBV5-1
CARNESQETQYF	TRBJ2-5	TRBV12-3/TRBV12-4
CASVPSGGYTGELFF	TRBJ2-2	TRBV12-5
CASSLGASGRSYNEQFF	TRBJ2-1	TRBV13
CASSLSSGKNQPQHF	TRBJ1-5	TRBV5-5
CASSPGLGQPQHF	TRBJ1-5	TRBV7-2
CSVETGGETQYF	TRBJ2-5	TRBV29-1